This TCR beta chain was sequenced in a study of blood T cell repertoires in COVID-19. This CDR3 has 13 amino acids. Trimming removed 5 bases from V and 2 bases from J, with 4 bases in between. CDR1 LNHDA and CDR2 SQIVND come from the germline V gene (reference sequence). Profiling relied on immunoSEQ multiplex PCR, and the TCRdb table lists in-frame clones only, not all of them. The sample includes around 100,000 clones, roughly 90% of them seen just once. Sequenced: peripheral blood. This clonotype originated in a man aged 30 to 45 in a cohort sampled during active COVID-19. The chain combines TRBV19 with TRBJ2-6, with D hard to call. CDR3 amino acids: CASSPPGANVLTF. As DNA, the CDR3 is TGTGCCAGTAGTCCTCCTGGGGCCAACGTCCTGACTTTC.